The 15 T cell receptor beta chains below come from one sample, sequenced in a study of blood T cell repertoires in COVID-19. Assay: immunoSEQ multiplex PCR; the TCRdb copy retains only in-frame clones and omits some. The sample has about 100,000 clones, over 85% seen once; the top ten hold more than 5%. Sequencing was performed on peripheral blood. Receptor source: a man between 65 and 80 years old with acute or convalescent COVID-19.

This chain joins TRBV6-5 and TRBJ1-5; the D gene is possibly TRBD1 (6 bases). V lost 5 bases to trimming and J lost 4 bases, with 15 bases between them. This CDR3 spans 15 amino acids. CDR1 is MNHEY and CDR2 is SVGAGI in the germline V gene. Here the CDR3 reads CASSRTGGQNQPQHF. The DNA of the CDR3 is TGTGCCAGCAGTCGGACGGGGGGGCAAAATCAGCCCCAGCATTTT.

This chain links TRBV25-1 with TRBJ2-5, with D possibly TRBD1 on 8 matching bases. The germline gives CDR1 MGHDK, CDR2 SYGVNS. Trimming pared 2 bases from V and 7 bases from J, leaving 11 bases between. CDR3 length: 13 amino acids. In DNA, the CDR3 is TGTGCCAGCAGTGAAACAGGGGGGGGGACCCAGTACTTC. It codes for CASSETGGGTQYF. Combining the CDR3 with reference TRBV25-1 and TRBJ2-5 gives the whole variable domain EADIYQTPRYLVIGTGKKITLECSQTMGHDKMYWYQQDPGMELHLIHYSYGVNSTEKGDLSSESTVSRIRTEHFPLTLESARPSHTSQYLCASSETGGGTQYFGPGTRLLVL.

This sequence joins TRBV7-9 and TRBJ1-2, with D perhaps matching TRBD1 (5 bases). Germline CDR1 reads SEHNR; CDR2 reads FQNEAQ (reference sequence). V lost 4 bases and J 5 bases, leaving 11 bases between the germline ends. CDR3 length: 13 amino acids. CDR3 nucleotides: TGTGCCAGCAGCTCCGACAGTAGATATGGCTACACCTTC. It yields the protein CASSSDSRYGYTF.

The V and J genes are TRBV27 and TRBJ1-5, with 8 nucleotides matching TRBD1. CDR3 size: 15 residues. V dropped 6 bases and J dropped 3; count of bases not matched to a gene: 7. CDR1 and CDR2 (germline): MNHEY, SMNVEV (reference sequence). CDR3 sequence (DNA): TGTGCCAGCAGCCCTGGACAGGGAGACAATCAGCCCCAGCATTTT. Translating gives CASSPGQGDNQPQHF.

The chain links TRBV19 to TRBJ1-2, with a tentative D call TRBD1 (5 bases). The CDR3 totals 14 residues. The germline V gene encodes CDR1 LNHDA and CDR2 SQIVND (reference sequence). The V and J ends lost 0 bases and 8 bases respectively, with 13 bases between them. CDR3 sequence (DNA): TGTGCCAGTAGTATAGATCAGCAGGGTCTCGGCTACACCTTC. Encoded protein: CASSIDQQGLGYTF.

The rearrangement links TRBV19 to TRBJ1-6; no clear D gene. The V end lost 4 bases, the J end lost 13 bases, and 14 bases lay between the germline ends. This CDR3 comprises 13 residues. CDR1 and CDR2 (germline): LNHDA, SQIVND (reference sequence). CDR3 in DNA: TGTGCCAGTAGTAAGGGAGAGCGGCTGCCCCTCCACTTT. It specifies CASSKGERLPLHF. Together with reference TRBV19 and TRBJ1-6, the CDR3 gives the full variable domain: DGGITQSPKYLFRKEGQNVTLSCEQNLNHDAMYWYRQDPGQGLRLIYYSQIVNDFQKGDIAEGYSVSREKKESFPLTVTSAQKNPTAFYLCASSKGERLPLHFGNGTRLTVT.

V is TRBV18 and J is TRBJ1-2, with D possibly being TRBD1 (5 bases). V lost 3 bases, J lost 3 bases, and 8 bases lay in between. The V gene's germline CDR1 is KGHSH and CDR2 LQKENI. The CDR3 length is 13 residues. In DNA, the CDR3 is TGTGCCAGCTCACCCAGGGAGGACTATGGCTACACCTTC. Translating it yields CASSPREDYGYTF.

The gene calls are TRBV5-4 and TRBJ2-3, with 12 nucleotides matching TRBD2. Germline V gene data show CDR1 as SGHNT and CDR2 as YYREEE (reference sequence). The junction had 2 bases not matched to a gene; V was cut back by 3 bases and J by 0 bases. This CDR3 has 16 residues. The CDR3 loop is CASSYGLAGSTDTQYF. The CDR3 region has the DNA TGTGCCAGCAGCTACGGACTAGCGGGGAGCACAGATACGCAGTATTTT.

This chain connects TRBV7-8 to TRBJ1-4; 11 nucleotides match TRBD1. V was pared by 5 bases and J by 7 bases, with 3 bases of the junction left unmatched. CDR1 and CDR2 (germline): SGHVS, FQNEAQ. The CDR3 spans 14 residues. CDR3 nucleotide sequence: TGTGCCAGCAGCCTAGGGACAGGGGGTGAAAAACTGTTTTTT. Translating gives CASSLGTGGEKLFF.

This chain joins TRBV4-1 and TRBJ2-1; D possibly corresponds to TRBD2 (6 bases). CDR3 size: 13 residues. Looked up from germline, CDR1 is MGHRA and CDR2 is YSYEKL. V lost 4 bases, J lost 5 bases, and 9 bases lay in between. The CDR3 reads CASSLKRDNEQFF. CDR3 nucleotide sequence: TGCGCCAGCAGCCTCAAGCGGGACAATGAGCAGTTCTTC.

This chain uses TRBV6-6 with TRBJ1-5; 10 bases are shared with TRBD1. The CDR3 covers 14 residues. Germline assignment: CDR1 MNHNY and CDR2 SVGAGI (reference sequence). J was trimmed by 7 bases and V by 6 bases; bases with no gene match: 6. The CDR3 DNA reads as TGTGCCAGCAGGGGACAGGGGCGGGGACAGCCCCAGCATTTT. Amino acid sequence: CASRGQGRGQPQHF.

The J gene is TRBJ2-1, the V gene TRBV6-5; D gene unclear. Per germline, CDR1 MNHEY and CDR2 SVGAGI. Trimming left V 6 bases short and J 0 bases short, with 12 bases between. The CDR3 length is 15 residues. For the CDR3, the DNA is TGTGCCAGCAGAAGACAAACGAGCTCCTACAATGAGCAGTTCTTC. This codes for CASRRQTSSYNEQFF.

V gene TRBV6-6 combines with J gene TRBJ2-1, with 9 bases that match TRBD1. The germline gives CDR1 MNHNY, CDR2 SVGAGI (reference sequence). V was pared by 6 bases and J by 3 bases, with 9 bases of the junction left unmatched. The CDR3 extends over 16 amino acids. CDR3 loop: CASRFFGQGIYNEQFF. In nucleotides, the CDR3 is TGTGCCAGCAGATTTTTTGGACAGGGGATCTACAATGAGCAGTTCTTC.

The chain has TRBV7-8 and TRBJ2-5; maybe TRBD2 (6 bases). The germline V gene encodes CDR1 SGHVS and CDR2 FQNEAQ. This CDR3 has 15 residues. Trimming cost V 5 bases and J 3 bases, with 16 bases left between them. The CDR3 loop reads CASSPPGVTEETQYF. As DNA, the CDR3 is TGTGCCAGCAGCCCGCCGGGAGTCACCGAAGAGACCCAGTACTTC.

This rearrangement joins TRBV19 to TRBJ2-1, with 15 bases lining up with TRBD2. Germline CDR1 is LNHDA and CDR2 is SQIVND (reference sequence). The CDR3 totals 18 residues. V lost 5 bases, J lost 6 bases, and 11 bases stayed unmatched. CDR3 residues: CASSFPGLAGGPGNEQFF. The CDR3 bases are TGTGCCAGTAGTTTCCCCGGACTAGCGGGAGGGCCGGGCAATGAGCAGTTCTTC.